These 18 T cell receptor beta chains were all obtained from the same sample, sequenced in a study of Ad26.COV2.S vaccination and SARS-CoV-2 variants. Treatment here: about 20 received Ad26.COV2.S at low or high dose, single or two shots; five or six received placebo; per-sample allocation not given. Collection of samples fell on day 63 after the first vaccine or placebo injection. Assay used: immunoSEQ multiplex PCR; TCRdb lists only in-frame clones, some missing. The table records hundreds of thousands of clones, approximately 83% of them present only once. The sample in question was peripheral blood, obtained in a trial of Ad26.COV2.S vaccine versus placebo. All receptors derive from a person between 18 and 59 years old who received the Ad26.COV2.S COVID-19 vaccine or a placebo.

This clone was recorded only once. The rearrangement joins TRBV9 to TRBJ2-1; 9 nucleotides match TRBD1. This CDR3 spans 15 amino acids. Germline lookup yields CDR1 SGDLS and CDR2 YYNGEE. The V segment lost 4 bases and the J segment 3 bases; nucleotides outside the gene matches: 5. CDR3 loop: CASSFGQGSYNEQFF. In nucleotides, the CDR3 is TGTGCCAGCAGCTTTGGACAGGGGAGCTACAATGAGCAGTTCTTC.

The V call is TRBV5-1, the J call TRBJ2-7; D not resolved. Germline values: CDR1 SGHRS, CDR2 YFSETQ. The germline V and J ends were trimmed by 3 bases and 2 bases, with 12 bases remaining between them. The CDR3 contains 14 residues. The CDR3 protein is CASSSEDRPYEQYF. CDR3 DNA: TGCGCCAGCAGCTCCGAGGACCGTCCCTACGAGCAGTACTTC.

This chain uses TRBV4-1 with TRBJ2-3; 10 positions match TRBD2. CDR3 length: 18 amino acids. V lost 2 bases, J lost 0 bases, and 8 bases stayed unmatched. Germline CDR1 is MGHRA and CDR2 is YSYEKL. In DNA form, the CDR3 reads TGCGCCAGCAGCCAAACCCCTAGCGGGGGCACTAGCACAGATACGCAGTATTTT. Its protein product is CASSQTPSGGTSTDTQYF.

This chain uses TRBV4-3 with TRBJ1-1, with no clear D. This CDR3 region has 16 residues. Germline CDR1 and CDR2: LGHNA and YSLEER. V dropped 0 bases and J dropped 11 bases, with 22 bases sitting between them. For the CDR3, the DNA is TGCGCCAGCAGCCAAGATGCTGCAGGACCCATGGGCGAGGCTTTCTTT. Amino acids: CASSQDAAGPMGEAFF.

For the CDR3, the DNA is TGTGCCAGCAGTTTATCGGGGACTGAGTACGAGCAGTACTTC. Amino acid sequence: CASSLSGTEYEQYF. The chain joins TRBV27 to TRBJ2-7; maybe TRBD2 (6 bases). CDR1 and CDR2 (germline): MNHEY, SMNVEV (reference sequence). CDR3 length equals 14 residues. Trimming pared 0 bases from V and 4 bases from J, leaving 10 bases between.

The J gene is TRBJ1-2, the V gene TRBV7-2, with D unclear. The CDR3 totals 14 residues. Germline CDR1 reads SGHTA; CDR2 reads FQGNSA. The V end was cut by 0 bases, the J end by 4 bases, with 9 bases between. The CDR3 DNA follows: TGTGCCAGCAGCTTAGCCGGGGAGCTCTATGGCTACACCTTC. Translating gives CASSLAGELYGYTF.

In this sample, this clone turned up a few times. The rearrangement uses TRBV4-1 and TRBJ1-5, with D possibly being TRBD1 (5 bases). From germline, CDR1 is MGHRA and CDR2 YSYEKL. The CDR3 runs 15 residues. Trimming removed 6 bases at V and 4 bases at J, with 16 bases between. The chain's CDR3 is CASSYYTGPNQPQHF. Written as DNA, the CDR3 is TGCGCCAGCAGTTACTACACGGGACCTAATCAGCCCCAGCATTTT.

J is TRBJ1-5 and V is TRBV7-9; a weak D match, TRBD1 (6 bases). In germline, CDR1 is SEHNR, CDR2 FQNEAQ (reference sequence). This CDR3 is built from 14 residues. V lost 5 bases and J 6 bases, leaving 14 bases between the germline ends. The CDR3 coding sequence is TGTGCCAGCAGCCGCTCGACAGGCCCTCAGCCCCAGCATTTT. Amino acid sequence: CASSRSTGPQPQHF.

The J gene is TRBJ2-3, the V gene TRBV7-6; TRBD2 matches 7 bases. Germline loops: CDR1 SGHVS, CDR2 FNYEAQ. The V segment lost 1 base and the J segment 1 base; nucleotides outside the gene matches: 5. The length of the CDR3 is 16 residues. CDR3 sequence: CASSLVAGVGTDTQYF. The CDR3 DNA follows: TGTGCCAGCAGCTTAGTGGCGGGAGTTGGCACAGATACGCAGTATTTT.

This chain connects TRBV30 to TRBJ1-1; D call uncertain. CDR1 and CDR2 from the germline V gene are GTSNPN and SVGIG (reference sequence). Trimming removed 4 bases at V and 7 bases at J, with 10 bases between. This CDR3 region has 11 residues. CDR3 sequence: CAWTFPLEAFF. CDR3 DNA: TGTGCCTGGACCTTTCCCCTTGAAGCTTTCTTT.

This clone was counted a single time. The V and J genes are TRBV19 and TRBJ2-1, with TRBD2 matching 7 bases. The CDR3 has 12 amino acids. Germline V gene sequence: CDR1 LNHDA, CDR2 SQIVND (reference sequence). V lost 3 bases, J lost 7 bases, and 0 bases stayed unmatched. The CDR3 DNA sequence: TGTGCCAGTAGTATGCGGGGGAATGAGCAGTTCTTC. Its protein product is CASSMRGNEQFF.

The gene calls are TRBV25-1 and TRBJ1-1; 12 bases align to TRBD1. With V trimmed by 6 bases and J by 11 bases, 7 bases remained unmatched. CDR3 length equals 13 residues. Germline V gene lookup returns CDR1 MGHDK and CDR2 SYGVNS. CDR3 in amino acids: CASRGQGALYAFF. The DNA of the CDR3 is TGTGCCAGCAGGGGACAGGGGGCTTTGTATGCTTTCTTT.

The J gene is TRBJ2-3, the V gene TRBV6-2 or TRBV6-3; D is unresolved. This CDR3 has 13 amino acids. Germline CDR1 is MNHEY and CDR2 is SVGEGT. Trimming took 7 bases from V and 2 from J, leaving 10 bases between them. DNA for the CDR3: TGTGCCAGCACCCCTGACTCCACAGATACGCAGTATTTT. Translating gives CASTPDSTDTQYF.

In nucleotides, the CDR3 is TGTGCCAGCAGCGTAGACGGGGTTGGCGAGCAGTACTTC. Protein product: CASSVDGVGEQYF. The chain employs TRBV9 and TRBJ2-7; D is possibly TRBD2 (5 bases). V shed 0 bases and J shed 6 bases, with 10 bases lying between them. This CDR3 comprises 13 residues. CDR1 is SGDLS, CDR2 YYNGEE, per germline.

This clone was seen only once. The chain has TRBV4-1 and TRBJ1-1; D is unclear. CDR3 length: 14 residues. Germline values: CDR1 MGHRA, CDR2 YSYEKL. The V gene lost 6 bases and the J gene lost 5 bases, with 16 bases spanning the gap. The CDR3 reads CASRITTPGTEAFF. CDR3 coding DNA: TGCGCCAGCAGGATTACCACCCCGGGGACTGAAGCTTTCTTT.

This chain uses TRBV4-2 with TRBJ2-7, with 12 bases identical to TRBD2. This CDR3 is built from 16 residues. Trimming took 0 bases from V and 2 from J; bases not matched to a gene: 2. The V gene's germline CDR1 is LGHNA and CDR2 YNFKEQ. The CDR3 region is CASSQELAGGPYEQYF. In DNA, the CDR3 is TGTGCCAGCAGCCAAGAACTAGCGGGGGGTCCCTACGAGCAGTACTTC.

The chain couples TRBV6-6 to TRBJ1-1; unclear D gene. Germline V gene lookup returns CDR1 MNHNY and CDR2 SVGAGI (reference sequence). The CDR3 loop spans 13 amino acids. V was cut by 0 bases and J by 3 bases, with 5 bases left in between. CDR3 nucleotides: TGTGCCAGCAGTTACTCTTCCGACACTGAAGCTTTCTTT. This translates into CASSYSSDTEAFF.

The chain employs TRBV5-1 and TRBJ2-2; 7 bases align to TRBD1. Trimming at V came to 4 bases and at J to 6 bases, leaving 12 bases not matched to a gene. This CDR3 is 16 amino acids long. Germline CDR1 reads SGHRS; CDR2 reads YFSETQ. DNA of the CDR3: TGCGCCAGCAGCACTCGGACAGGACCAAGGGCCGGGGAGCTGTTTTTT. Encoded protein: CASSTRTGPRAGELFF.